This T cell receptor beta chain was recovered during a study of long-term antiretroviral therapy in people with HIV. Findings of the study overall: Pre-ART-expanded clones dominated the repertoire at all time points. Collection of the blood took place between the mid-2000s and the late 2010s. The ART regimens in use then may have been less effective than current ones.

For this clone: The antigen is undetermined.

This was the immunoSEQ v3.0 assay at survey level. Per-sample TRB depth target: about 35,000-55,000 T-cell genomes. Only in-frame clones appear in the TCRdb table, and some are missing; sequencing was by immunoSEQ multiplex PCR. The sample has some 25,000 clones, 70% to 90% seen once; the top ten hold about 5%. This receptor was identified in a man aged 30 to 45 with HIV. Specimen: unsorted PBMCs, collected about 4.3 years after starting antiretroviral therapy.

DNA for the CDR3: TGCGCCAGCAGCGCGGGGGAGGGGACAGGGTGGTACGAGCAGTACTTC. It is translated as CASSAGEGTGWYEQYF. The V and J genes are TRBV4-1 and TRBJ2-7; 9 bases line up with TRBD1. This CDR3 spans 16 amino acids. Trimming at V came to 5 bases and at J to 4 bases, leaving 12 bases not matched to a gene. Germline CDR1 reads MGHRA; CDR2 reads YSYEKL.